This T cell receptor (beta chain) was obtained from a study of cytomegalovirus exposure and HLA in healthy donors. PCR employed 60 Vbeta and 13 Jbeta primers. TCRdb keeps only in-frame clones here, not all; method: immunoSEQ multiplex PCR. Found here are roughly 200,000 clones, roughly 78% of them singletons; the top ten hold approximately 4.4%. CDR1 MGHDK and CDR2 SYGVNS come from the germline V gene. This CDR3 spans 15 amino acids. The V gene lost 4 bases and the J gene lost 7 bases, with 17 bases spanning the gap. This chain uses TRBV25-1 with TRBJ2-1, with D tentatively TRBD2 (5 bases). The sequence derives from a young woman in good health and CMV-seropositive. Sequencing was carried out using PBMCs. The CDR3 DNA sequence: TGTGCCAGCAGTGCCAAAGGATTCTCGGGGAATGAGCAGTTCTTC. This encodes CASSAKGFSGNEQFF.